These 10 T cell receptor beta chains were sequenced from one sample in a study of blood T cell repertoires in COVID-19. The data were produced by immunoSEQ multiplex PCR, yet TCRdb's version contains in-frame clones alone and is incomplete. The sample has fewer than 350,000 clones, approximately 80% seen once; the top ten hold approximately 3.8%. The sequenced sample consisted of peripheral blood. Source of these receptors: a woman aged 45-60 years with active or convalescent COVID-19.

The chain uses TRBV3-1 (or the pseudogene TRBV3-2) and TRBJ2-7; TRBD2 matches 13 bases. The CDR3 loop spans 17 amino acids. The V and J ends lost 0 bases and 6 bases, in that order; junction bases with no gene match: 8. Germline loops: CDR1 LGHDT, CDR2 YNNKEL (reference sequence). The CDR3 coding sequence is TGTGCCAGCAGCCAAGAGTTAGGACTAGCGGGAGTGGCCGAGCAGTACTTC. It encodes CASSQELGLAGVAEQYF.

This chain links TRBV7-2 with TRBJ2-5, with 9 bases that match TRBD2. Germline CDR1 and CDR2: SGHTA and FQGNSA. The CDR3 covers 16 residues. Trimming at V came to 5 bases and at J to 4 bases, leaving 11 bases not matched to a gene. CDR3 loop: CASSLLSGRRGETQYF. CDR3 nucleotides: TGTGCCAGCAGCCTGTTAAGCGGGAGGAGGGGAGAGACCCAGTACTTC. The entire variable domain, with the rest obtained from reference TRBV7-2 and TRBJ2-5, is as follows: GAGVSQSPSNKVTEKGKDVELRCDPISGHTALYWYRQSLGQGLEFLIYFQGNSAPDKSGLPSDRFSAERTGGSVSTLTIQRTQQEDSAVYLCASSLLSGRRGETQYFGPGTRLLVL.

The rearrangement uses TRBV6-1 and TRBJ1-5, with unresolved D. V gave up 3 bases and J gave up 3 bases, with 15 bases separating them. From germline, CDR1 is MNHNS and CDR2 SASEGT. The CDR3 extends over 16 amino acids. The CDR3 protein is CASSDSLAGYNQPQHF. The CDR3 nucleotides are TGTGCCAGCAGTGATTCTTTAGCCGGCTACAATCAGCCCCAGCATTTT.

V and J are TRBV4-1 and TRBJ1-2, with a weak D call TRBD1 (6 bases). Germline CDR1 is MGHRA and CDR2 is YSYEKL. With 1 base removed from V and 4 bases from J, the gap between germline ends came to 13 bases. The CDR3 length is 15 residues. The CDR3 nucleotides are TGCGCCAGCAGCCAAGGGACAGCGCTCATCTATGGCTACACCTTC. This gives the protein CASSQGTALIYGYTF.

With respect to this clone: Other DNA variants within this sample encode the same CDR3. The CDR3 coding sequence is TGTGCCAGCAGCTGGGTCGGGGGGCTGAGCTCCTACAATGAGCAGTTCTTC. Amino acid sequence: CASSWVGGLSSYNEQFF. This chain connects TRBV7-3 to TRBJ2-1; the D gene is possibly TRBD2 (7 bases). The CDR3 length is 17 residues. The V end was cut by 4 bases, the J end by 0 bases, with 16 bases between. Germline V gives CDR1 SGHTA, CDR2 FQGTGA.

This clone is a singleton in its sample. V and J are TRBV4-2 and TRBJ2-3, with TRBD2 matching over 13 bases. V gave up 1 base and J gave up 2 bases; unmatched junction bases: 3. The CDR3 covers 17 residues. Germline V lookup: CDR1 LGHNA, CDR2 YNFKEQ. CDR3 coding DNA: TGTGCCAGCAGCCAAGGACTAGCGGGAGGTCTCACAGATACGCAGTATTTT. This sequence encodes CASSQGLAGGLTDTQYF.

This sequence joins TRBV7-9 and TRBJ2-1; unclear D gene. The V and J ends lost 5 bases and 8 bases respectively, with 10 bases between them. Germline loops: CDR1 SEHNR, CDR2 FQNEAQ (reference sequence). The CDR3 runs to 12 residues. The CDR3 loop reads CASSPRRDEQFF. The CDR3 DNA sequence: TGTGCCAGCAGCCCGCGACGGGATGAGCAGTTCTTC.

The rearrangement uses TRBV6-5 and TRBJ2-7; 8 nucleotides line up with TRBD2. The CDR3 loop spans 13 amino acids. Trimming cost V 10 bases and J 0 bases; bases outside gene matches: 5. From germline, CDR1 is MNHEY and CDR2 SVGAGI. The CDR3 region is CAIAGGSSYEQYF. CDR3 DNA: TGTGCCATTGCGGGAGGCAGCTCCTACGAGCAGTACTTC.

The chain couples TRBV24-1 to TRBJ2-1; D call uncertain. This CDR3 has 14 amino acids. The germline V gene encodes CDR1 KGHDR and CDR2 SFDVKD. Trimming took off 4 bases at V and 4 bases at J, with 10 bases between the two ends. CDR3 nucleotides: TGTGCCACCAGTGACCGACTTACATACAATGAGCAGTTCTTC. It yields the protein CATSDRLTYNEQFF.

The chain has TRBV10-3 and TRBJ1-5, with TRBD1 as a possible D gene (5 bases). The CDR3 consists of 15 residues. CDR1 and CDR2 from the germline V gene are ENHRY and SYGVKD. Trimming left V 0 bases short and J 11 bases short, with 17 bases between. The CDR3 nucleotides are TGTGCCATCAGTGAGTCAACGGGTTCGGGGGGTACCCAGCATTTT. It codes for CAISESTGSGGTQHF.